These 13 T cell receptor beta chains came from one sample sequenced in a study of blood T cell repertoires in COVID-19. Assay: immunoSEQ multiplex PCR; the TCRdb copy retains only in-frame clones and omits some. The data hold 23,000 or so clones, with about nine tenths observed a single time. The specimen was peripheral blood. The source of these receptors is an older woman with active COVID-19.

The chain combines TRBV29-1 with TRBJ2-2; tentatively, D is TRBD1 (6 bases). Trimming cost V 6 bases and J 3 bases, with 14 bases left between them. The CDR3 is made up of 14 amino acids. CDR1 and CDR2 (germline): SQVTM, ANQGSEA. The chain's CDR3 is CSVSRTVDTGELFF. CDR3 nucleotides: TGCAGCGTCTCCCGGACAGTCGACACCGGGGAGCTGTTTTTT.

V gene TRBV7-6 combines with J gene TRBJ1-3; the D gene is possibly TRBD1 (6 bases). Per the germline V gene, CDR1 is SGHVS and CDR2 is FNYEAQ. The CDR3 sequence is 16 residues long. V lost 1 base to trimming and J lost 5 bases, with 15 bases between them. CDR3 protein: CASSLGLTGFRNTIYF. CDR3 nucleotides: TGTGCCAGCAGCTTAGGGCTCACAGGGTTTCGAAACACCATATATTTT.

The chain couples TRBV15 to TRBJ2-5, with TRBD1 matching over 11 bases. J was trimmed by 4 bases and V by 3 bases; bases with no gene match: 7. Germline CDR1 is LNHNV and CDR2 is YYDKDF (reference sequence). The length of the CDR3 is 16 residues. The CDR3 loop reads CATSSPGQGAGETQYF. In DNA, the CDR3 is TGTGCCACCAGCAGTCCCGGACAGGGGGCTGGAGAGACCCAGTACTTC.

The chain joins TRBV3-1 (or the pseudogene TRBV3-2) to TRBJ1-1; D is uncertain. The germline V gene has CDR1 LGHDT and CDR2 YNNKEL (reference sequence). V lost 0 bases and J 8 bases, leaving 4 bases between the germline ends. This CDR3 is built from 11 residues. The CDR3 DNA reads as TGTGCCAGCAGCCAAGATTCAGAAGCTTTCTTT. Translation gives CASSQDSEAFF.

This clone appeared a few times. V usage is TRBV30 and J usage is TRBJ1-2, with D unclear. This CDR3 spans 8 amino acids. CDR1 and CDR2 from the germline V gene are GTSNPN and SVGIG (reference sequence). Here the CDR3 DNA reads TGTGGTCGGAGGAGCTACACCTTC. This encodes CGRRSYTF.

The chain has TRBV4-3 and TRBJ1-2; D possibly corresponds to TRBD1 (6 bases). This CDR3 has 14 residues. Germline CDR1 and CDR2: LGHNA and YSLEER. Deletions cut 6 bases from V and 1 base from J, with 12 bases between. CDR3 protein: CASRTGGSNYGYTF. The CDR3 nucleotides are TGCGCCAGCAGGACAGGTGGCAGTAACTATGGCTACACCTTC.

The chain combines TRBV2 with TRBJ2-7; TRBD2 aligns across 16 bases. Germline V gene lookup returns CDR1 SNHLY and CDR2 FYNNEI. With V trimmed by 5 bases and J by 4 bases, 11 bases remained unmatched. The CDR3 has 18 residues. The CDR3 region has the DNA TGTGCCAGCAGTACTTCCGGGACTAGCGGGGGGGCCGGATACGAGCAGTACTTC. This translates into CASSTSGTSGGAGYEQYF.

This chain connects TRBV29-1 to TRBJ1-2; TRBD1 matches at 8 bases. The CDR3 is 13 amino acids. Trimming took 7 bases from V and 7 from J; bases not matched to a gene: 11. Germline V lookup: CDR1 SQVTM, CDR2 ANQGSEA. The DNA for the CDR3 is TGCAGCGATTTTAAAGCAGGGGGCTCTGGCTACACCTTC. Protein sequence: CSDFKAGGSGYTF.

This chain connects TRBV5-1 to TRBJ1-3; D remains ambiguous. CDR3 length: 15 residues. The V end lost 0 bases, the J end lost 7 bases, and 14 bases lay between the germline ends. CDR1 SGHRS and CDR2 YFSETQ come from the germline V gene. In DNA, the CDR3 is TGCGCCAGCAGCTTGGCAACGAAATCGGTCAACACCATATATTTT. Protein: CASSLATKSVNTIYF.

The CDR3 DNA sequence: TGTGCCAGTAGTACCAGGGGGCCCAGGTCAGAGCAGTTCTTC. It specifies CASSTRGPRSEQFF. The V and J genes are TRBV19 and TRBJ2-1; 8 bases map to TRBD1. CDR1 and CDR2 (germline): LNHDA, SQIVND (reference sequence). V lost 4 bases to trimming and J lost 10 bases; unmatched junction nucleotides: 9. The CDR3 sequence is 14 residues long.

In nucleotides, the CDR3 is TGTGCCAGCAGCCTCGCGGGTACAGATACGCAGTATTTT. It codes for CASSLAGTDTQYF. The rearrangement links TRBV14 to TRBJ2-3; weak D call: TRBD2 (5 bases). The CDR3 has 13 residues. The germline V gene encodes CDR1 SGHDN and CDR2 FVKESK. V lost 4 bases, J lost 3 bases, and 8 bases lay in between.

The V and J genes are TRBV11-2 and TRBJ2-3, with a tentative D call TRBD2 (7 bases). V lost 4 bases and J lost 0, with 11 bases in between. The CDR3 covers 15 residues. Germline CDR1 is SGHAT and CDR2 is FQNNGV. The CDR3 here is CASSSRGASTDTQYF. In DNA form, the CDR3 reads TGTGCCAGCAGCTCACGGGGGGCCAGCACAGATACGCAGTATTTT.

CDR3 sequence: CSGGRSQGYGYTF. In nucleotides, the CDR3 is TGCAGCGGGGGACGGAGCCAGGGTTATGGCTACACCTTC. The rearrangement links TRBV29-1 to TRBJ1-2; D is possibly TRBD1 (5 bases). Germline V gene data show CDR1 as SQVTM and CDR2 as ANQGSEA. The V end lost 7 bases, the J end lost 5 bases, and 17 bases lay between the germline ends. The CDR3 sequence is 13 residues long.